The rows below give T cell receptor beta chains drawn from one sample of a study of T cell repertoires in cytomegalovirus infection. TCRdb fed the reads into MiXCR, producing one record per CDR3 protein. The sample includes some 150,000 distinct CDR3 sequences, 20% to 30% of them seen just once. Sequences were obtained from PBMCs. The receptor source for this set is a human donor in good health (CMV status not recorded). Some clones in this sample may be carry-over from other donors' samples. Each CDR3 is given with its conserved first and last residue. Each record gives: clone size, V gene, D gene, J gene, CDR3 protein, CDR3 DNA. D genes are given only for firm matches. Clone size is stated in some rows and not others, as once, few, many or a class when expanded.

clone size: NA; V gene: TRBV12-3/TRBV12-4; D gene: TRBD1; J gene: TRBJ1-6; CDR3 protein: CASRTGFSYNSPLHF; CDR3 DNA: TGTGCCAGCAGGACAGGGTTCTCCTATAATTCACCCCTCCACTTT
clone size: NA; V gene: TRBV29-1; D gene: NA; J gene: TRBJ2-7; CDR3 protein: CSVAEGGYEQYF; CDR3 DNA: TGCAGCGTGGCCGAGGGGGGCTACGAGCAGTACTTC
clone size: NA; V gene: TRBV28; D gene: NA; J gene: TRBJ1-2; CDR3 protein: CASSLGAVGEGYTF; CDR3 DNA: TGTGCCAGCAGTTTGGGAGCAGTCGGAGAGGGCTACACCTTC
clone size: many; V gene: TRBV7-2; D gene: NA; J gene: TRBJ1-4; CDR3 protein: CASSLRGGRNVNEKLFF; CDR3 DNA: TGTGCCAGCAGCTTAAGGGGCGGCCGGAACGTTAATGAAAAACTGTTTTTT
clone size: NA; V gene: TRBV6-6; D gene: NA; J gene: TRBJ2-7; CDR3 protein: CASSYSIGTYEQYF; CDR3 DNA: TGTGCCAGCAGTTACTCGATAGGGACATACGAGCAGTACTTC
clone size: many; V gene: TRBV28; D gene: TRBD1; J gene: TRBJ1-6; CDR3 protein: CASSSLTGEFYNSPLHF; CDR3 DNA: TGTGCCAGCAGTTCCCTGACAGGGGAGTTCTATAATTCACCCCTCCACTTT
clone size: NA; V gene: TRBV6-2/TRBV6-3; D gene: NA; J gene: TRBJ2-1; CDR3 protein: CASSLAGTNEQFF; CDR3 DNA: TGTGCCAGCAGTCTCGCGGGTACCAATGAGCAGTTCTTC
clone size: NA; V gene: TRBV12-3/TRBV12-4; D gene: TRBD1; J gene: TRBJ2-7; CDR3 protein: CASSLQGRGLEQYF; CDR3 DNA: TGTGCCAGCAGCCTACAGGGGAGAGGTCTGGAGCAGTACTTC
clone size: many; V gene: TRBV11-2; D gene: TRBD1; J gene: TRBJ1-2; CDR3 protein: CASSTGTDNGYTF; CDR3 DNA: TGTGCCAGCAGTACCGGGACAGACAATGGCTACACCTTC
clone size: few; V gene: TRBV20-1; D gene: NA; J gene: TRBJ2-6; CDR3 protein: CSALKASGANVLTF; CDR3 DNA: TGCAGTGCTCTAAAGGCGTCAGGGGCCAACGTCCTGACTTTC
clone size: many; V gene: TRBV7-9; D gene: NA; J gene: TRBJ2-1; CDR3 protein: CASSSTAKYNEQFF; CDR3 DNA: TGTGCCAGCAGCTCGACAGCAAAATACAATGAGCAGTTCTTC
clone size: many; V gene: TRBV12-3/TRBV12-4; D gene: NA; J gene: TRBJ1-4; CDR3 protein: CASIGPGWEKLFF; CDR3 DNA: TGTGCCAGCATAGGACCAGGGTGGGAAAAACTGTTTTTT
clone size: NA; V gene: TRBV28; D gene: TRBD1; J gene: TRBJ1-2; CDR3 protein: CASRHQGAEDGYTF; CDR3 DNA: TGTGCCAGCAGGCACCAGGGGGCAGAAGATGGCTACACCTTC
clone size: NA; V gene: TRBV6-2/TRBV6-3; D gene: NA; J gene: TRBJ2-6; CDR3 protein: CASCSPGRPGANVLTF; CDR3 DNA: TGTGCCAGCTGTTCACCGGGACGTCCTGGGGCCAACGTCCTGACTTTC
clone size: NA; V gene: TRBV28; D gene: TRBD1; J gene: TRBJ2-3; CDR3 protein: CASSFTGTGGSQYF; CDR3 DNA: TGTGCCAGCAGTTTTACTGGGACAGGGGGCTCGCAGTATTTT
clone size: few; V gene: TRBV28; D gene: NA; J gene: TRBJ1-5; CDR3 protein: CASRSGGVSNQPQHF; CDR3 DNA: TGTGCCAGCAGAAGCGGAGGGGTTAGCAATCAGCCCCAGCATTTT
clone size: few; V gene: TRBV19; D gene: NA; J gene: TRBJ1-1; CDR3 protein: CASSISGAEAFF; CDR3 DNA: TGTGCCAGTAGTATCTCGGGGGCTGAAGCTTTCTTT
clone size: many; V gene: TRBV9; D gene: NA; J gene: TRBJ2-1; CDR3 protein: CASSPSVWEKNNNEQFF; CDR3 DNA: TGTGCCAGCAGTCCTAGCGTGTGGGAGAAAAACAACAATGAGCAGTTCTTC
clone size: few; V gene: TRBV7-2; D gene: NA; J gene: TRBJ2-6; CDR3 protein: CASSSGVGTGANVLTF; CDR3 DNA: TGTGCCAGCAGCTCCGGGGTCGGGACTGGGGCCAACGTCCTGACTTTC
clone size: NA; V gene: TRBV6-6; D gene: TRBD1; J gene: TRBJ2-1; CDR3 protein: CASSYSGQGAYNVQFF; CDR3 DNA: TGTGCCAGCAGTTACTCCGGACAGGGAGCCTACAATGTGCAGTTCTTC
clone size: NA; V gene: TRBV7-9; D gene: NA; J gene: TRBJ2-2; CDR3 protein: CATSSGELFF; CDR3 DNA: TGTGCCACCTCGTCCGGGGAGCTGTTTTTT
clone size: NA; V gene: TRBV20-1; D gene: NA; J gene: TRBJ1-5; CDR3 protein: CSAARGPNQPQHF; CDR3 DNA: TGCAGTGCCGCACGGGGCCCGAATCAGCCCCAGCATTTT
clone size: NA; V gene: TRBV5-4; D gene: NA; J gene: TRBJ2-2; CDR3 protein: CASRRDGGELFF; CDR3 DNA: TGTGCCAGCAGACGAGACGGCGGGGAGCTGTTTTTT
clone size: NA; V gene: TRBV2; D gene: TRBD1; J gene: TRBJ1-6; CDR3 protein: CASSAQGNSPLHF; CDR3 DNA: TGTGCCAGCAGTGCACAGGGGAATTCACCCCTCCACTTT
clone size: few; V gene: TRBV12-3/TRBV12-4; D gene: NA; J gene: TRBJ2-1; CDR3 protein: CASSLDSNEQFF; CDR3 DNA: TGTGCCAGCAGTTTGGACTCCAATGAGCAGTTCTTC
clone size: NA; V gene: TRBV7-9; D gene: TRBD1; J gene: TRBJ1-3; CDR3 protein: CASSQTGTEAGNTIYF; CDR3 DNA: TGTGCCAGCAGCCAGACCGGGACAGAGGCTGGAAACACCATATATTTT
clone size: NA; V gene: TRBV15; D gene: NA; J gene: TRBJ2-5; CDR3 protein: CATSRDNSALGETQYF; CDR3 DNA: TGTGCCACCAGCAGAGATAATAGCGCATTAGGGGAGACCCAGTACTTC
clone size: NA; V gene: TRBV12-3/TRBV12-4; D gene: NA; J gene: TRBJ2-2; CDR3 protein: CASSLWSANTGELFF; CDR3 DNA: TGTGCCAGCAGTTTATGGAGTGCGAACACCGGGGAGCTGTTTTTT